This is a list of T cell receptor beta chains from one sample in a study of blood T cell repertoires in COVID-19. Only in-frame clones appear in the TCRdb table, and some are missing; sequencing was by immunoSEQ multiplex PCR. The table lists roughly 100,000 clones, 75% to 90% of them singletons. Sample: peripheral blood. The receptors shown here come from a woman between 70 and 85 years old with active or convalescent COVID-19. Both conserved end residues are part of each CDR3. Fields, in order: V gene, clone size, J gene, D gene, CDR3 DNA, CDR3 protein. D genes are given only for firm matches. Rows give clone size only sometimes, using once, few, many, or a class for an expanded clone.

TRBV20-1	few	TRBJ2-5	NA	TGCAGTGCTAGGAGCCAAGAGACCCAGTACTTC	CSARSQETQYF
TRBV5-6	NA	TRBJ1-2	NA	TGTGCCAGCAGCGGGAGTACCGGGAACTATGGCTACACCTTC	CASSGSTGNYGYTF
TRBV5-1	NA	TRBJ1-4	NA	TGCGCCAGCAGCCCTAGCGGGGATATTAATGAAAAACTGTTTTTT	CASSPSGDINEKLFF
TRBV5-1	NA	TRBJ2-5	NA	TGCGCCAGCAGCTCCGTTCCAGGTCAAGAGACCCAGTACTTC	CASSSVPGQETQYF
TRBV28	NA	TRBJ2-5	TRBD2	TGTGCCAGCACTAGGCGGGAGGGCCGAAAGACCCAGTACTTC	CASTRREGRKTQYF
TRBV10-3	NA	TRBJ2-5	TRBD2	TGTGCCATCAGTGATCCTAGCGGGGGGACAACATACCAAGAGACCCAGTACTTC	CAISDPSGGTTYQETQYF
TRBV4-3	NA	TRBJ2-1	TRBD2	TGCGCCAGCAGCCAAGAACCAGAGCGGGAGTCGTACAATGAGCAGTTCTTC	CASSQEPERESYNEQFF
TRBV18	NA	TRBJ2-7	TRBD2	TGTGCCAGCTCCCCTGGACTAGCGGGAGACTACGAGCAGTACTTC	CASSPGLAGDYEQYF
TRBV7-3	NA	TRBJ2-3	NA	TGTGCCAGCAGCTTAGACAGGTCGACCACAGATACGCAGTATTTT	CASSLDRSTTDTQYF
TRBV2	NA	TRBJ1-2	NA	TGTGCCAGCAGTGAAGTCAGGGATAGCTACACCTTC	CASSEVRDSYTF
TRBV5-1	NA	TRBJ1-5	NA	TGCGCCAGCAGCCTCTCCCCAGGGCCTAATCAGCCCCAGCATTTT	CASSLSPGPNQPQHF
TRBV4-3	NA	TRBJ2-1	TRBD1	TGCGCCAGCAGCCAAGATCGGCAGGGGGCAAATCGTCGGAATGAGCAGTTCTTC	CASSQDRQGANRRNEQFF
TRBV10-1	NA	TRBJ2-3	NA	TGCGCCAGCAGTGGGAGCGATGGTAAAGCAGATACGCAGTATTTT	CASSGSDGKADTQYF
TRBV5-5	once	TRBJ1-5	NA	TGTGCCAGCAGCTTGGTTCAGGGTCAGCCCCAGCATTTT	CASSLVQGQPQHF
TRBV5-1	NA	TRBJ1-6	NA	TGCGCCAGCAGCTTGGTCTTCGGAGATTCACCCCTCCACTTT	CASSLVFGDSPLHF
TRBV3-1/TRBV3-2	NA	TRBJ2-1	NA	TGTGCCAGCAGCCAAGATTGGTCAGCCTACAATGAGCAGTTCTTC	CASSQDWSAYNEQFF
TRBV2	NA	TRBJ1-6	TRBD1	TGTGCCAGCCGACAGGGCCCCAGTTCACCCCTCCACTTT	CASRQGPSSPLHF
TRBV3-1/TRBV3-2	NA	TRBJ2-5	NA	TGTGCCAGCAGCCAAGCGATAGTGGGGGGAGAGACCCAGTACTTC	CASSQAIVGGETQYF
TRBV4-1	NA	TRBJ1-1	TRBD1	TGCGCCAGCAGCCATCGGACAGGGGAAACTGAAGCTTTCTTT	CASSHRTGETEAFF
TRBV21-1	NA	TRBJ2-1	NA	TGTGCCAGCAGCAAAATAGGGAAGGTGAATTTATTTAGGACTACCCGAGACTCCTACAATGAGCAGTTCTTC	CASSKIGKVNLFRTTRDSYNEQFF
TRBV5-6	NA	TRBJ1-5	NA	TGTGCCAGCAGCTTGACAGGGACAAATCAGCCCCAGCATTTT	CASSLTGTNQPQHF
TRBV19	NA	TRBJ1-5	NA	TGTGCCAGTAGTATTAGGGCAGGGGACAATCAGCCCCAGCATTTT	CASSIRAGDNQPQHF
TRBV9	NA	TRBJ2-7	NA	TGTGCCAGCAGCGTAGCTCAGGAAGTGGGCGAGCAGTACTTC	CASSVAQEVGEQYF
TRBV3-1/TRBV3-2	NA	TRBJ2-3	TRBD2	TGTGCCAGCAGCAAACGGACTAGCGGGGCGCTACTCACAGATACGCAGTATTTT	CASSKRTSGALLTDTQYF
TRBV18	NA	TRBJ1-6	NA	TGTGCCAGCTCACCAAAAGGAGACCCACCCCTCCACTTT	CASSPKGDPPLHF
TRBV5-1	NA	TRBJ1-1	TRBD1	TGCGCCAGCGAGGGACAGGGGAACACTGAAGCTTTCTTT	CASEGQGNTEAFF
TRBV11-2	NA	TRBJ2-7	TRBD2	TGTGCCAGCAGCTCCACCCCACTAGCGGACCTATACGAGCAGTACTTC	CASSSTPLADLYEQYF
TRBV10-1	few	TRBJ2-1	TRBD2	TGCGCCAGCAGCCCGACTAGCGGGATGTCGAATGAGCAGTTCTTC	CASSPTSGMSNEQFF
TRBV9	NA	TRBJ1-6	NA	TGTGCCAGCAGCGTAGAGGCAGGGGTAGTTTCACCCCTCCACTTT	CASSVEAGVVSPLHF
TRBV5-1	NA	TRBJ1-4	NA	TGCGCCAGCAGCTTGGCCCAGAATGAAAAACTGTTTTTT	CASSLAQNEKLFF
TRBV19	NA	TRBJ1-2	NA	TGTGCCAGTAGTATCTCACAGGGAATGGGCTACACCTTC	CASSISQGMGYTF
TRBV14	NA	TRBJ1-6	NA	TGTGCCAGCAGCCAATTCCTCAGGGGTTATAATTCACCCCTCCACTTT	CASSQFLRGYNSPLHF
TRBV21-1	few	TRBJ2-3	NA	TGTGCCAGCAGCGACAAACTTTCCCCCACAGATACGCAGTATTTT	CASSDKLSPTDTQYF
TRBV5-8	NA	TRBJ2-7	TRBD1	TGTGCCAGCAGCCCACGGACAGGGACCTACGAGCAGTACTTC	CASSPRTGTYEQYF
TRBV5-4	few	TRBJ1-1	NA	TGTGCCAGCAGCTTGCAGGGGCGTTCGAACACTGAAGCTTTCTTT	CASSLQGRSNTEAFF
TRBV10-2	NA	TRBJ2-1	TRBD2	TGCGCCAGCAGCCGAGCGGGGGGGGCTCACAATGAGCAGTTCTTC	CASSRAGGAHNEQFF
TRBV2	NA	TRBJ2-5	NA	TGTGCCAGCAGCGAAGGGACAAGCCAAGAGACCCAGTACTTC	CASSEGTSQETQYF
TRBV18	NA	TRBJ1-5	NA	TGTGCCAGCTCACCCGGGGGGGGTCAGCCCCAGCATTTT	CASSPGGGQPQHF
TRBV4-1	NA	TRBJ1-6	NA	TGCGCCAGCAGCCAAGGACAGTTCAGCTCCTATAATTCACCCCTCCACTTT	CASSQGQFSSYNSPLHF
TRBV3-1/TRBV3-2	NA	TRBJ2-5	NA	TGTGCCAGCAGCCTCTCCGTGGACTCAGAGACCCAGTACTTC	CASSLSVDSETQYF
TRBV7-9	NA	TRBJ2-2	TRBD2	TGTGCCAGCAGCTTATTAGGAGCGGGAGGGCCCGGGGAGCTGTTTTTT	CASSLLGAGGPGELFF
TRBV12-5	NA	TRBJ2-1	NA	TGTGCTAGTGGTTTGGTCTATGGAGGCACCTACAATGAGCAGTTCTTC	CASGLVYGGTYNEQFF
TRBV14	NA	TRBJ2-3	NA	TGTGCCAGCAGCTCCCGGACAGACGGCACAGATACGCAGTATTTT	CASSSRTDGTDTQYF
TRBV3-1/TRBV3-2	NA	TRBJ1-5	TRBD1	TGTGCCAGCAGCCCCCGACAGGGGAATCAGCCCCAGCATTTT	CASSPRQGNQPQHF
TRBV9	NA	TRBJ2-4	TRBD2	TGTGCCAGCACACCACTAGCGACCATTCAGTACTTC	CASTPLATIQYF
TRBV28	few	TRBJ1-1	NA	TGTGCCAGCAGTGCCTTACAGGGTATGAACACTGAAGCTTTCTTT	CASSALQGMNTEAFF
TRBV6-2/TRBV6-3	NA	TRBJ2-7	NA	TGTGCCAGCAGTTCGGCGAGCGTCCTAGGGAGCGAGCAGTACTTC	CASSSASVLGSEQYF
TRBV19	few	TRBJ1-3	NA	TGTGCCAGTAGTATATCTTACGCGAGCTCTGGAAACACCATATATTTT	CASSISYASSGNTIYF
TRBV10-3	NA	TRBJ2-5	NA	TGTGCCATCAGTGAGGGGGCCCCAGAGACCCAGTACTTC	CAISEGAPETQYF
TRBV7-9	NA	TRBJ1-1	NA	TGTGCCAGCAGCTTACAAGGCGGCACTGAAGCTTTCTTT	CASSLQGGTEAFF
TRBV12-2	once	TRBJ2-2	NA	TGTGCAAGTCGCTTAAGGGTGGGAGGTAGCACCGGGGAGCTGTTTTTT	CASRLRVGGSTGELFF
TRBV11-1	NA	TRBJ2-3	NA	TGTGCCAGCAGCCAACCCCCGGGACATAAAGATACGCAGTATTTT	CASSQPPGHKDTQYF
TRBV6-2/TRBV6-3	NA	TRBJ2-5	TRBD2	TGTGCCAGCAGTTACCCCTTCAGACTAGCTGTACAAGAGACCCAGTACTTC	CASSYPFRLAVQETQYF
TRBV19	NA	TRBJ2-7	TRBD1	TGTGCCAGTAGTACCCACGGGACAGTGAGGGAGCAGTACTTC	CASSTHGTVREQYF
TRBV19	few	TRBJ2-5	TRBD1	TGTGCCAGTAGTGAGAACAGGGGGCAGACCCAGTACTTC	CASSENRGQTQYF